The present entry profiles one T cell receptor beta chain with its context. The method was immunoSEQ multiplex PCR; TCRdb's version includes in-frame clones alone and lacks a portion of them. The profile shows some 93,000 clones, approximately 92% of them singletons. The data were obtained in a study of T cell changes during pregnancy in multiple sclerosis. The germline V gene encodes CDR1 MNHEY and CDR2 SMNVEV (reference sequence). V lost 8 bases, J lost 3 bases, and 14 bases lay in between. The CDR3 is 13 residues long. The TCR originated in a female donor with multiple sclerosis, enrolled in a pregnancy study. Sequencing used peripheral blood, obtained after pregnancy. The rearrangement uses TRBV27 and TRBJ2-7; D not resolved. In DNA form, the CDR3 reads TGTGCCAGCGGAATCGGGTTGCTCTACGAGCAGTACTTC. Protein: CASGIGLLYEQYF.